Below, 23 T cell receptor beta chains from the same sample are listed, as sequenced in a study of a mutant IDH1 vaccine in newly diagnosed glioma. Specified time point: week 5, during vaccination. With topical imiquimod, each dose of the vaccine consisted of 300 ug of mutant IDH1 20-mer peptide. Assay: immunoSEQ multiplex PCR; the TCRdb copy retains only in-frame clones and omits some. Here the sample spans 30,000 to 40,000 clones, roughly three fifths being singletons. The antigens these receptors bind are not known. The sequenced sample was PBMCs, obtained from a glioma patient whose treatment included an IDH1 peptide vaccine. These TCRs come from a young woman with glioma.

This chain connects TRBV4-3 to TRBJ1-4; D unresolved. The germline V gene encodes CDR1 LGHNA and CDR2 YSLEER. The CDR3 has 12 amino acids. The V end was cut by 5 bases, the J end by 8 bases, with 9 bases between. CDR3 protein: CASSSEDEKLFF. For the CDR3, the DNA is TGCGCCAGCAGCTCAGAAGACGAAAAACTGTTTTTT.

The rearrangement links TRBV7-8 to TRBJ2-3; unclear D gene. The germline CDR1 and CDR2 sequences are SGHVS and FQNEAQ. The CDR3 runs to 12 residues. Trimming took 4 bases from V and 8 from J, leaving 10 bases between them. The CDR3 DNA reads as TGTGCCAGCAGCTCTATAATGGGTACGCAGTATTTT. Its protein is CASSSIMGTQYF.

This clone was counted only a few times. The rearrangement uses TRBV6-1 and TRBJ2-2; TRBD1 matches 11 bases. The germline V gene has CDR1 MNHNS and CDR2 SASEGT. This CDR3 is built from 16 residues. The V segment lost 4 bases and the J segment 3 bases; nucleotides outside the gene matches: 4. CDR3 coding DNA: TGTGCCAGCAGTGGGACAGGGGGCGGGGACACCGGGGAGCTGTTTTTT. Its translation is CASSGTGGGDTGELFF.

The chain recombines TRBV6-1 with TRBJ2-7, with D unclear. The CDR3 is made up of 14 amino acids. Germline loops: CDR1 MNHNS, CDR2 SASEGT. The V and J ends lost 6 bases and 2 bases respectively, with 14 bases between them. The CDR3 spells CASRGLERTYEQYF. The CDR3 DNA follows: TGTGCCAGCAGAGGCCTAGAACGGACCTACGAGCAGTACTTC.

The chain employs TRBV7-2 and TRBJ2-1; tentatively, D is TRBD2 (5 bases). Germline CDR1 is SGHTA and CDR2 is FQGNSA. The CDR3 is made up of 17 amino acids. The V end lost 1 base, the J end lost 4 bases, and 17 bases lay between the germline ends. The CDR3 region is CASSLGLRSGPYNEQFF. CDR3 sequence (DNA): TGTGCCAGCAGCTTAGGACTCAGGAGCGGACCGTACAATGAGCAGTTCTTC. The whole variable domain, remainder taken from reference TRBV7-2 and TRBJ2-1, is GAGVSQSPSNKVTEKGKDVELRCDPISGHTALYWYRQSLGQGLEFLIYFQGNSAPDKSGLPSDRFSAERTGGSVSTLTIQRTQQEDSAVYLCASSLGLRSGPYNEQFFGPGTRLTVL.

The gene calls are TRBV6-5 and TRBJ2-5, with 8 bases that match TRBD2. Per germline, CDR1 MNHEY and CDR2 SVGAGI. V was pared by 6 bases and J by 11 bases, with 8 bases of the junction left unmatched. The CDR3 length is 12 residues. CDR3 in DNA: TGTGCCAGCAGCCTACTCGGGGGGGAGCAGTACTTC. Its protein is CASSLLGGEQYF.

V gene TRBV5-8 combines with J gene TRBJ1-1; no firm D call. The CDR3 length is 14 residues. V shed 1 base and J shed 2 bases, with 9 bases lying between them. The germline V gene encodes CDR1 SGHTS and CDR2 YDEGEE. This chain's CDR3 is CASSLSQLNTEAFF. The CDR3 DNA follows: TGTGCCAGCAGCTTGAGTCAGCTAAACACTGAAGCTTTCTTT. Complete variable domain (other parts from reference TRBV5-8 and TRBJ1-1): EAGVTQSPTHLIKTRGQQATLRCSPISGHTSVYWYQQALGLGLQFLLWYDEGEERNRGNFPPRFSGRQFPNYSSELNVNALELEDSALYLCASSLSQLNTEAFFGQGTRLTVV.

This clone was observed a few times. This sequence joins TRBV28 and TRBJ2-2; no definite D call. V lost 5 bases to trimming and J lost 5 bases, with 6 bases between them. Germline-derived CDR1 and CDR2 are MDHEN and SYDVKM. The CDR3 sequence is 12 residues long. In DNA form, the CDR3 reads TGTGCCAGCAGTCCCGGGACCGGGGAGCTGTTTTTT. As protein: CASSPGTGELFF.

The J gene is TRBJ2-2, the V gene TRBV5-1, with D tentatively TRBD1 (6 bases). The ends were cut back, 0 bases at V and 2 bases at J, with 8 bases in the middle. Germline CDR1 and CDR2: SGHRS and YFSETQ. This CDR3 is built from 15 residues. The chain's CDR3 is CASSLAGTNTGELFF. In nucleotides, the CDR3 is TGCGCCAGCAGCTTGGCCGGGACAAACACCGGGGAGCTGTTTTTT.

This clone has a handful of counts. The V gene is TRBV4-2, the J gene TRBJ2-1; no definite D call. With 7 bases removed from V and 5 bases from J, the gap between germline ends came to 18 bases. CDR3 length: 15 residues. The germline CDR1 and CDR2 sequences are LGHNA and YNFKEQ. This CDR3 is CASTEVPGPHNEQFF. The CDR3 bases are TGTGCCAGCACAGAAGTACCTGGACCCCACAATGAGCAGTTCTTC.

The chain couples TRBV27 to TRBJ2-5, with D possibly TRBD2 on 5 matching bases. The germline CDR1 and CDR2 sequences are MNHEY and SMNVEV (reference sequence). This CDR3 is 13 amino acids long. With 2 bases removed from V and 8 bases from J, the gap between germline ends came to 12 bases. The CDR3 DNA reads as TGTGCCAGCAGTTTAAGCGGCCTCAATACCCAGTACTTC. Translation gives CASSLSGLNTQYF.

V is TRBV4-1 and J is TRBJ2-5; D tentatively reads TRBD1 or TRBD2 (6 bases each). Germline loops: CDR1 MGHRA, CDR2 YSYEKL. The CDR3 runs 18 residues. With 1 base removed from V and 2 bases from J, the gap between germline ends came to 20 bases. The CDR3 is CASSQVLGAGTVQETQYF. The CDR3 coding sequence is TGCGCCAGCAGCCAAGTCTTGGGGGCGGGGACCGTGCAAGAGACCCAGTACTTC.

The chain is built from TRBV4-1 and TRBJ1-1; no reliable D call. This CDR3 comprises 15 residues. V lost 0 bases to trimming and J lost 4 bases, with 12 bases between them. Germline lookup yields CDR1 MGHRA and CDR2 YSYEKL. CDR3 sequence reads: CASSQDLRGSTEAFF. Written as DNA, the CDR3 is TGCGCCAGCAGCCAAGATCTGCGAGGGAGCACTGAAGCTTTCTTT.

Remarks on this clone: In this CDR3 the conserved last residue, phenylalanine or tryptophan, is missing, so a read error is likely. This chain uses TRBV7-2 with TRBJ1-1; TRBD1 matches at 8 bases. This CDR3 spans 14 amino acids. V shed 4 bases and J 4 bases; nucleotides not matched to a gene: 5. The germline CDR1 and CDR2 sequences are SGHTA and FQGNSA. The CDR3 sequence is CASSSVTGGTEAFL. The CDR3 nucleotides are TGTGCCAGCAGCTCGGTCACAGGGGGCACTGAAGCTTTCCTT.

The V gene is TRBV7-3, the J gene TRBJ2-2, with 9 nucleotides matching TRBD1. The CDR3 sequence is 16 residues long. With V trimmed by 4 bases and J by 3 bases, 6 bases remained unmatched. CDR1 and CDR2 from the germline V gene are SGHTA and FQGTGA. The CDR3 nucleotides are TGTGCCAGCAGCTCCTGGGGACAGGGCGACACCGGGGAGCTGTTTTTT. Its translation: CASSSWGQGDTGELFF.

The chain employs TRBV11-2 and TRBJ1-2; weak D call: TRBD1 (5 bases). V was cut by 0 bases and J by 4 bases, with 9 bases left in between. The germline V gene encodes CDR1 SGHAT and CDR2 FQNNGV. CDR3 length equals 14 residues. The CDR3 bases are TGTGCCAGCAGCTTAGACCCCGACAGCTATGGCTACACCTTC. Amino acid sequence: CASSLDPDSYGYTF.

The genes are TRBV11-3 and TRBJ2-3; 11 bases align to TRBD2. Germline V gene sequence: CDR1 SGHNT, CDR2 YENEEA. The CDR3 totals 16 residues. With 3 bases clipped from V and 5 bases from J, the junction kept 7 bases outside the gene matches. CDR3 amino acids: CASSLSSGGPQDTQYF. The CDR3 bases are TGTGCCAGCAGCTTGTCTAGCGGGGGGCCACAAGATACGCAGTATTTT. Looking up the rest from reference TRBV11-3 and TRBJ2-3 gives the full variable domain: EAGVVQSPRYKIIEKKQPVAFWCNPISGHNTLYWYLQNLGQGPELLIRYENEEAVDDSQLPKDRFSAERLKGVDSTLKIQPAELGDSAVYLCASSLSSGGPQDTQYFGPGTRLTVL.

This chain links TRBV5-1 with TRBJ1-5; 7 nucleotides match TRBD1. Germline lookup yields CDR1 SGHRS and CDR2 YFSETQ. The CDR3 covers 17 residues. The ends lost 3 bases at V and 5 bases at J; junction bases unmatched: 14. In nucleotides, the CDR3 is TGCGCCAGCAGCTCCACGCTTGGCAGGGGGGCCTATCAGCCCCAGCATTTT. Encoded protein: CASSSTLGRGAYQPQHF.

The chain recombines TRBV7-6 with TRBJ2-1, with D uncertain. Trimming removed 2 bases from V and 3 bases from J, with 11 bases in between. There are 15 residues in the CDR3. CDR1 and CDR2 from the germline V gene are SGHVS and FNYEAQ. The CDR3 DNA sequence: TGTGCCAGCAGCTTAAGCAGGCGGTTCTACAATGAGCAGTTCTTC. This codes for CASSLSRRFYNEQFF.

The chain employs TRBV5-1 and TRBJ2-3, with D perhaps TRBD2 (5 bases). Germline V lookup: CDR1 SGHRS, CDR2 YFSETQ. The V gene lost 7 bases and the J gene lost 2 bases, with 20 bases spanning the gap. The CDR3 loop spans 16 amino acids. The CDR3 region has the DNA TGCGCCAGCTCCCTAGGACTCTCAGTTTCCACAGATACGCAGTATTTT. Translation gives CASSLGLSVSTDTQYF.

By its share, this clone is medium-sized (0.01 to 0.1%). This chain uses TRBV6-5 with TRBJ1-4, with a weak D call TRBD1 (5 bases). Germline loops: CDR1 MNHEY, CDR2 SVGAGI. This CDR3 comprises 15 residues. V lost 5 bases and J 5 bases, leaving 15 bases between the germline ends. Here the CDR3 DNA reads TGTGCCAGCAGTCGATCGACAGCCGAAAATGAAAAACTGTTTTTT. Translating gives CASSRSTAENEKLFF.

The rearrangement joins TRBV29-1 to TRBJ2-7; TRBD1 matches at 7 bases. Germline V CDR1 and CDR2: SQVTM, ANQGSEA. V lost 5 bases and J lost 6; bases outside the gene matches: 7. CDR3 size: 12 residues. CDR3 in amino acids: CSVRQGPSEQYF. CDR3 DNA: TGCAGCGTTAGACAGGGCCCTAGCGAGCAGTACTTC.

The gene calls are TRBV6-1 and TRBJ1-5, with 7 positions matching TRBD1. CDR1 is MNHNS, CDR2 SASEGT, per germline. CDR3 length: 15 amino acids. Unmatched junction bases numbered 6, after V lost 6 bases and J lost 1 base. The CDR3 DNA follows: TGTGCCAGCAGGGAGACAGGGTCCAGCAATCAGCCCCAGCATTTT. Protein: CASRETGSSNQPQHF.